The rows below give T cell receptor beta chains drawn from one sample of a study of somatic mutations in cytotoxic T cells in rheumatoid arthritis. Produced via immunoSEQ multiplex PCR; TCRdb's table is partial and in-frame only. The sample yields about 20,000 clones, 85% to 90% seen once. Material for sequencing was CD8+ T cells sorted from blood. These receptors were obtained from a man aged 35 to 55 in good health. The CDR3 runs from the conserved cysteine through the conserved F or W. The order of the fields is V gene, D gene, clone size, J gene, CDR3 DNA, CDR3 protein. A D gene is named only where the DNA matches it firmly. Clone size is shown for a subset of rows, as once, few, many or a class of expanded clone.

v_call: TRBV27; d_call: TRBD2; clone_size: .; j_call: TRBJ2-1; cdr3_nt: TGTGCCAGCAGTTTATACGCGGGAGGGGGATACAATGAGCAGTTCTTC; cdr3_aa: CASSLYAGGGYNEQFF
v_call: TRBV27; d_call: TRBD1; clone_size: .; j_call: TRBJ2-7; cdr3_nt: TGTGCCAGCAGTTTAGGGACAGGGGGTCCCTACGAGCAGTACTTC; cdr3_aa: CASSLGTGGPYEQYF
v_call: TRBV27; d_call: .; clone_size: .; j_call: TRBJ2-3; cdr3_nt: TGTGCCAGCACCACTGACTATCGCACAGATACGCAGTATTTT; cdr3_aa: CASTTDYRTDTQYF
v_call: TRBV5-1; d_call: TRBD1; clone_size: once; j_call: TRBJ1-2; cdr3_nt: TGCGCCAGCTCCAGGGGGTATGGCTACACCTTC; cdr3_aa: CASSRGYGYTF
v_call: TRBV7-9; d_call: .; clone_size: .; j_call: TRBJ1-2; cdr3_nt: TGTGCCAGCAGCTTCCTGGATGGCTACACCTTC; cdr3_aa: CASSFLDGYTF
v_call: TRBV9; d_call: TRBD2; clone_size: once; j_call: TRBJ2-1; cdr3_nt: TGTGCCAGCAGCGAGGATGAGGGCGGGAGGGAACCTTTGTACAATGAGCAGTTCTTC; cdr3_aa: CASSEDEGGREPLYNEQFF
v_call: TRBV7-2; d_call: .; clone_size: .; j_call: TRBJ2-3; cdr3_nt: TGTGCCAGCAGCTTAGTAGGGTTGGGCACAGATACGCAGTATTTT; cdr3_aa: CASSLVGLGTDTQYF
v_call: TRBV6-5; d_call: .; clone_size: once; j_call: TRBJ1-6; cdr3_nt: TGTGCCAGCAGTTACGGCCGGGTTTCACCCCTCCACTTT; cdr3_aa: CASSYGRVSPLHF
v_call: TRBV4-3; d_call: .; clone_size: .; j_call: TRBJ2-4; cdr3_nt: TGCGCCAGCAGCCAAGATGGGAATTCCAAAAACATTCAGTACTTC; cdr3_aa: CASSQDGNSKNIQYF
v_call: TRBV28; d_call: .; clone_size: .; j_call: TRBJ2-4; cdr3_nt: TGTGCCAGCAGTTCCATATATGGGGCCAAAAACATTCAGTACTTC; cdr3_aa: CASSSIYGAKNIQYF
v_call: TRBV19; d_call: .; clone_size: .; j_call: TRBJ1-2; cdr3_nt: TGTGCCACCGAGGGTTATGGCTACACCTTC; cdr3_aa: CATEGYGYTF
v_call: TRBV28; d_call: .; clone_size: .; j_call: TRBJ2-1; cdr3_nt: TGTGCCAGCAGTACCCCGACCCCTACGGAGGCGGGACTTTACTACAATGAGCAGTTCTTC; cdr3_aa: CASSTPTPTEAGLYYNEQFF
v_call: TRBV7-8; d_call: .; clone_size: .; j_call: TRBJ1-1; cdr3_nt: TGTGCCAGCAGCCGGGGGGACTCACGAGGAGCTGAAGCTTTCTTT; cdr3_aa: CASSRGDSRGAEAFF
v_call: TRBV27; d_call: .; clone_size: once; j_call: TRBJ2-1; cdr3_nt: TGTGCCAGCAGTTTAGAGCCGGCCAGCGGGAATGAGCAGTTCTTC; cdr3_aa: CASSLEPASGNEQFF
v_call: TRBV11-2; d_call: .; clone_size: once; j_call: TRBJ2-1; cdr3_nt: TGTGCCAGCAGCGCGACCCCATCTGGCGATGAGCAGTTCTTC; cdr3_aa: CASSATPSGDEQFF
v_call: TRBV9; d_call: TRBD2; clone_size: .; j_call: TRBJ2-7; cdr3_nt: TGTGCCAGCAGCCCCGGACTAGCGGGGAGCTCCTACGAGCAGTACTTC; cdr3_aa: CASSPGLAGSSYEQYF
v_call: TRBV7-9; d_call: .; clone_size: .; j_call: TRBJ2-1; cdr3_nt: TGTGCCAGCAGCTTACATAGCAATGAGCAGTTCTTC; cdr3_aa: CASSLHSNEQFF
v_call: TRBV9; d_call: TRBD2; clone_size: .; j_call: TRBJ2-5; cdr3_nt: TGTGCCAGCAGCGCCGCGGGAGGGAACCAAGAGACCCAGTACTTC; cdr3_aa: CASSAAGGNQETQYF
v_call: TRBV19; d_call: .; clone_size: .; j_call: TRBJ2-7; cdr3_nt: TGTGCCAGTAGTATCAAGGTTGCCAGCCTCTACGAGCAGTACTTC; cdr3_aa: CASSIKVASLYEQYF
v_call: TRBV6-5; d_call: .; clone_size: .; j_call: TRBJ1-1; cdr3_nt: TGTGCCAGCAGTTACTGGGGGGCGCGTACTGAAGCTTTCTTT; cdr3_aa: CASSYWGARTEAFF
v_call: TRBV27; d_call: TRBD2; clone_size: once; j_call: TRBJ2-7; cdr3_nt: TGTGCCAGCAGAATCTCTAGCGGGTACTCCTACGAGCAGTACTTC; cdr3_aa: CASRISSGYSYEQYF
v_call: TRBV5-5; d_call: .; clone_size: .; j_call: TRBJ2-1; cdr3_nt: TGTGCCAGCAGCTTCCCAGCTGTCAATGAGCAGTTCTTC; cdr3_aa: CASSFPAVNEQFF
v_call: TRBV4-3; d_call: .; clone_size: .; j_call: TRBJ2-7; cdr3_nt: TGCGCCAGCAGCCAAGAAGGATCCGGATACGAGCAGTACTTC; cdr3_aa: CASSQEGSGYEQYF
v_call: TRBV27; d_call: TRBD1; clone_size: .; j_call: TRBJ1-1; cdr3_nt: TGTGCCAGCAGTGACAGGGGAGTCTACACTGAAGCTTTCTTT; cdr3_aa: CASSDRGVYTEAFF
v_call: TRBV4-3; d_call: TRBD2; clone_size: .; j_call: TRBJ2-7; cdr3_nt: TGCGCCAGCAGCCAGGGACTAGCGGGAACGTTATACGAGCAGTACTTC; cdr3_aa: CASSQGLAGTLYEQYF
v_call: TRBV28; d_call: TRBD2; clone_size: .; j_call: TRBJ2-7; cdr3_nt: TGTGCCAGCAGTCCGCGGGAACTAGCGGCTTACGAGCAGTACTTC; cdr3_aa: CASSPRELAAYEQYF
v_call: TRBV6-1; d_call: .; clone_size: .; j_call: TRBJ1-1; cdr3_nt: TGTGCCAGCAGTGAGTACACTGAAGCTTTCTTT; cdr3_aa: CASSEYTEAFF
v_call: TRBV7-9; d_call: TRBD1; clone_size: .; j_call: TRBJ1-1; cdr3_nt: TGTGCCAGCAGCCCCCGGGAAGCGGACAGACAGGGCACTGAAGCTTTCTTT; cdr3_aa: CASSPREADRQGTEAFF
v_call: TRBV5-5; d_call: TRBD2; clone_size: .; j_call: TRBJ2-7; cdr3_nt: TGTGCCAGCAGCTTGCTTAGCGGGAGCCCCTACGAGCAGTACTTC; cdr3_aa: CASSLLSGSPYEQYF
v_call: TRBV28; d_call: .; clone_size: .; j_call: TRBJ2-7; cdr3_nt: TGTGCCAGCAGTAGGGGTTGGGCCCCCTACGAGCAGTACTTC; cdr3_aa: CASSRGWAPYEQYF
v_call: TRBV9; d_call: .; clone_size: .; j_call: TRBJ2-2; cdr3_nt: TGTGCCAGCAGCGTAGAGCAGGGTATGACGGGGGAGCTGTTTTTT; cdr3_aa: CASSVEQGMTGELFF
v_call: TRBV19; d_call: .; clone_size: .; j_call: TRBJ1-5; cdr3_nt: TGTGCCAGTAGTATAGATCAGGAGGGCTATAGCAATCAGCCCCAGCATTTT; cdr3_aa: CASSIDQEGYSNQPQHF
v_call: TRBV2; d_call: .; clone_size: .; j_call: TRBJ2-1; cdr3_nt: TGTGCCAGCAGTGAAGCAAGACTAGACGACAATGAGCAGTTCTTC; cdr3_aa: CASSEARLDDNEQFF
v_call: TRBV30; d_call: TRBD2; clone_size: .; j_call: TRBJ2-5; cdr3_nt: TGTGCCTGGACTAGCGGGAGTTCGTCGGTGGAGACCCAGTACTTC; cdr3_aa: CAWTSGSSSVETQYF
v_call: TRBV19; d_call: TRBD2; clone_size: .; j_call: TRBJ2-3; cdr3_nt: TGTGCCAGTAGTATAGTGGGACTAGCGGTCACAGATACGCAGTATTTT; cdr3_aa: CASSIVGLAVTDTQYF
v_call: TRBV28; d_call: .; clone_size: .; j_call: TRBJ1-5; cdr3_nt: TGTGCCAGCAGTTTAGGGGACAGCAATCAGCCCCAGCATTTT; cdr3_aa: CASSLGDSNQPQHF
v_call: TRBV12-5; d_call: .; clone_size: .; j_call: TRBJ1-2; cdr3_nt: TGTGCTAGTGGTTTCGGAGGCCGCTATGGCTACACCTTC; cdr3_aa: CASGFGGRYGYTF
v_call: TRBV28; d_call: .; clone_size: .; j_call: TRBJ2-7; cdr3_nt: TGTGCCAGCAGCTTGGGACTCTACGAGCAGTACTTC; cdr3_aa: CASSLGLYEQYF
v_call: TRBV10-3; d_call: .; clone_size: few; j_call: TRBJ2-7; cdr3_nt: TGTGCCATCAGTGGGGACACAGAGCCCTACGAGCAGTACTTC; cdr3_aa: CAISGDTEPYEQYF
v_call: TRBV29-1; d_call: .; clone_size: .; j_call: TRBJ2-1; cdr3_nt: TGCAGCGTTGAAGATCTCGGTTTGGGCAATGAGCAGTTCTTC; cdr3_aa: CSVEDLGLGNEQFF
v_call: TRBV9; d_call: TRBD1; clone_size: .; j_call: TRBJ1-3; cdr3_nt: TGTGCCAGCAGCGTAGGGACAGGTAGCTCTGGAAACACCATATATTTT; cdr3_aa: CASSVGTGSSGNTIYF
v_call: TRBV7-2; d_call: TRBD2; clone_size: .; j_call: TRBJ2-3; cdr3_nt: TGTGCCAGCAGCTCTCCGAGGCGGGGCGGGAGGGCCACAGATACGCAGTATTTT; cdr3_aa: CASSSPRRGGRATDTQYF
v_call: TRBV27; d_call: .; clone_size: .; j_call: TRBJ2-1; cdr3_nt: TGTGCCAGCAGTTTAAACCCTTCCGACCACAATGAGCAGTTCTTC; cdr3_aa: CASSLNPSDHNEQFF